This entry features one T cell receptor (beta chain) sequence. The germline V and J ends were trimmed by 2 bases and 5 bases, with 16 bases remaining between them. This CDR3 has 15 residues. Germline-derived CDR1 and CDR2 are MNHEY and SVGAGI. These data originate in a study of T cell clonotyping in hematopoietic cell transplantation. Clones were read by immunoSEQ multiplex PCR, and TCRdb kept only the in-frame ones, dropping some. The profile shows approximately 44,000 clones, roughly 94% of them singletons. The sequenced sample was peripheral blood mononuclear cells. This sequence joins TRBV6-5 and TRBJ2-7; D is perhaps TRBD1 (6 bases). The TCR was taken from a woman aged 50 to 60 in good health. Some clones in this sample may be carry-over from other donors' samples. For the CDR3, the DNA is TGTGCCAGCAGTTACCTGGGCCGGGCAGGGGACGAGCAGTACTTC. Translation gives CASSYLGRAGDEQYF.